Described below is a single T cell receptor beta chain sequence and its context. Sequenced by immunoSEQ multiplex PCR; TCRdb stores in-frame clones only, minus some. The sample holds under 30,000 clones, approximately 54% seen once. The CDR3 sequence is 17 residues long. From germline, CDR1 is LNHNV and CDR2 YYDKDF (reference sequence). Trimming cost V 4 bases and J 0 bases, with 16 bases left between them. Treatment given: treatment-naive control, cytoreductive nephrectomy. The data belong to a study of radiation and T cells in renal cell carcinoma. This sequence was found in a human donor with renal cell carcinoma. The chain links TRBV15 to TRBJ1-3, with D tentatively TRBD1 (5 bases). The sequencing used tumor tissue, collected from a patient whose treatment was nephrectomy without radiotherapy. The CDR3 nucleotides read TGTGCCACCAGCACGACAAGGGACCGTAGCTCTGGAAACACCATATATTTT. Translating it yields CATSTTRDRSSGNTIYF.